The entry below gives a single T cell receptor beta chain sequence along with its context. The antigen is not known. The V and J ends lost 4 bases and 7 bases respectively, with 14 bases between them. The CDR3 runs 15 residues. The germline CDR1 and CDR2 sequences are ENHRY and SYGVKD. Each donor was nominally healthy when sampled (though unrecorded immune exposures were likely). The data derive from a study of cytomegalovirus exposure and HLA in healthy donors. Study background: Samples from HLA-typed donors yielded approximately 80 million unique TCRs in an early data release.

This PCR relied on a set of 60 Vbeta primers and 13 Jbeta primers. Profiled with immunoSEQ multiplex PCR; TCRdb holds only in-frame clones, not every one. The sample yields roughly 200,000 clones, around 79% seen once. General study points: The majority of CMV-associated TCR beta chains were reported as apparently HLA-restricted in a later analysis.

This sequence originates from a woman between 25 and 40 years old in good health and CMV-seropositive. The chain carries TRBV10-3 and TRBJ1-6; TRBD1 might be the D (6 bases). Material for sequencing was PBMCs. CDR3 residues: CAISASNRENSPLHF. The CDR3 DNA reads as TGTGCCATCAGTGCTTCCAACAGGGAAAATTCACCCCTCCACTTT.